The source of this T cell receptor (beta chain) is a study of blood T cell repertoires in COVID-19. Study as a whole: The United States, Italy and Spain were the sources of the acute and convalescent COVID-19 samples. Sample material is recorded as cDNA or gDNA derived from T cells, B-cell-depleted T cells, or PBMCs.

The CDR3 spans 15 residues. Per germline, CDR1 MNHEY and CDR2 SVGAGI. Between the trimmed V and J ends, which lost 11 bases and 5 bases, there was a span of 21 bases. How the authors handled the data: Cell counts per sample came from amplifying reference gene primers. Assay: immunoSEQ multiplex PCR; the TCRdb copy retains only in-frame clones and omits some. That table furnishes V, J and clone size, whereas the DNA furnished D and trimming. The repertoire has about 170,000 clones, 80% to 85% of them found once; the top ten carry approximately 11%. This TCR came from a man in his sixties or seventies with active or convalescent COVID-19. The chain combines TRBV6-5 with TRBJ2-2, with D tentatively TRBD1 (5 bases). Sample: peripheral blood. Written as DNA, the CDR3 is TGTGCCGGCGCCCCAGGACACAGAAGGACCGGGGAGCTGTTTTTT. Amino acids: CAGAPGHRRTGELFF.